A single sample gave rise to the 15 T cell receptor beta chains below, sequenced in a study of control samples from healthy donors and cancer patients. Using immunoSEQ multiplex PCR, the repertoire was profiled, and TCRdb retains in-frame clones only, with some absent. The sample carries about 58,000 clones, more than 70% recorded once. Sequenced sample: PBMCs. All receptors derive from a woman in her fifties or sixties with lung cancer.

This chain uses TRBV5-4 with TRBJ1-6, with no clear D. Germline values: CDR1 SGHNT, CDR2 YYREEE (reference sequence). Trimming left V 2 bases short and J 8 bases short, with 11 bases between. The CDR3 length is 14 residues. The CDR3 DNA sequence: TGTGCCAGCAGCTTAGGCAGTGGGGATTCACCCCTCCACTTT. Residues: CASSLGSGDSPLHF.

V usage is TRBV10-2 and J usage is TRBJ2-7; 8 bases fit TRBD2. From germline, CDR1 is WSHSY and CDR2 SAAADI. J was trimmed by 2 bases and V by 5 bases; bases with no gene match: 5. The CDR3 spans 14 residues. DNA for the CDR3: TGCGCCAGCAGTAACCGGGAGGGACCCTACGAGCAGTACTTC. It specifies CASSNREGPYEQYF.

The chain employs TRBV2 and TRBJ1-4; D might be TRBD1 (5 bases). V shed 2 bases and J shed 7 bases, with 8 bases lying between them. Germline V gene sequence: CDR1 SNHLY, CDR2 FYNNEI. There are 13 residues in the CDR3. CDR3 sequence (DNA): TGTGCCAGCAGTGAAATCAGGGTTGAAAAACTGTTTTTT. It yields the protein CASSEIRVEKLFF. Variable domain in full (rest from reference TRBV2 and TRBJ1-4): EPEVTQTPSHQVTQMGQEVILRCVPISNHLYFYWYRQILGQKVEFLVSFYNNEISEKSEIFDDQFSVERPDGSNFTLKIRSTKLEDSAMYFCASSEIRVEKLFFGSGTQLSVL.

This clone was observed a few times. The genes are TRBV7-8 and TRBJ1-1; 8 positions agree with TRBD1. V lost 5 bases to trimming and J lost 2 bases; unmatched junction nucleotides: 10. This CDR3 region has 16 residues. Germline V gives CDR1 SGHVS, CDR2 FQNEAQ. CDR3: CASSPGQGGLNTEAFF. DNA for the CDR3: TGTGCCAGCAGCCCAGGACAGGGAGGATTAAACACTGAAGCTTTCTTT.

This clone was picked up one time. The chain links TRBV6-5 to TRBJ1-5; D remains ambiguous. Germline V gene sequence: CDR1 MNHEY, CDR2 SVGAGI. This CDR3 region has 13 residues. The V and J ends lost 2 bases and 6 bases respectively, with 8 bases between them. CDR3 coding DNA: TGTGCCAGCAGTTACGACCGGATTCAGCCCCAGCATTTT. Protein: CASSYDRIQPQHF.

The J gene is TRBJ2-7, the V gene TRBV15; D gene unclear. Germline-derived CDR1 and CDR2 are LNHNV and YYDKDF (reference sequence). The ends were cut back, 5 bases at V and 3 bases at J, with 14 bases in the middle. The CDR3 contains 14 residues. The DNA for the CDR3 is TGTGCCACCAGCGGTAGCCGACTGGGCTACGAGCAGTACTTC. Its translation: CATSGSRLGYEQYF.

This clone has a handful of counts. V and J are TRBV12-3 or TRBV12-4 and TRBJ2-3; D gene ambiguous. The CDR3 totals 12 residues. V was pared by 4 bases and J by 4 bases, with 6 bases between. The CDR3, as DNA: TGTGCCAGCAGTTCCCGACCAGATACGCAGTATTTT. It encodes CASSSRPDTQYF.

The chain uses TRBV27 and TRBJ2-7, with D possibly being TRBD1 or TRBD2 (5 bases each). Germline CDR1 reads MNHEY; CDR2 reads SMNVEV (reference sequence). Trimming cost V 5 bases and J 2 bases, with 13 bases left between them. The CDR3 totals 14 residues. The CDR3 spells CASSPLGGPYEQYF. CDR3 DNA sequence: TGTGCCAGCAGTCCCCTTGGGGGACCCTACGAGCAGTACTTC.

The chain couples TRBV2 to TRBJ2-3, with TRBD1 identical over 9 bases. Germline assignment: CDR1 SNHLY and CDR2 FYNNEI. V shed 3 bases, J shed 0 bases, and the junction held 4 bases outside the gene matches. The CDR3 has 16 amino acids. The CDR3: CASSDRQGGSTDTQYF. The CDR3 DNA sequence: TGTGCCAGCAGTGACCGACAGGGGGGTAGCACAGATACGCAGTATTTT.

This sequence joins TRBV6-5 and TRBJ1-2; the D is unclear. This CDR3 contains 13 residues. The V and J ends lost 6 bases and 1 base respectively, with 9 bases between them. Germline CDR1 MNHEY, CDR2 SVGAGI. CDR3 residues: CASRPTSNYGYTF. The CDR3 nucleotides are TGTGCCAGCAGACCGACAAGTAACTATGGCTACACCTTC.

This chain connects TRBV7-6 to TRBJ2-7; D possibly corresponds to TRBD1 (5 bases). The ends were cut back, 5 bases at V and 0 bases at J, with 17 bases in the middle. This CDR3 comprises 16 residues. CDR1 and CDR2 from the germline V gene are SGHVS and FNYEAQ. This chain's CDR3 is CASSQGVQESSYEQYF. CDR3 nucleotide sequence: TGTGCCAGCAGCCAAGGGGTGCAGGAGAGCTCCTACGAGCAGTACTTC.

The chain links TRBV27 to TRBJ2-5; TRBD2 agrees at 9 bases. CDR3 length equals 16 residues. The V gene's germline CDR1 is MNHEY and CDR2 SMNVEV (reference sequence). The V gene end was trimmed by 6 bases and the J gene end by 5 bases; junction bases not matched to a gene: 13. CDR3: CASSLGISGGRETQYF. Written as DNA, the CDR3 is TGTGCCAGCAGCCTGGGGATAAGCGGGGGGAGGGAGACCCAGTACTTC.

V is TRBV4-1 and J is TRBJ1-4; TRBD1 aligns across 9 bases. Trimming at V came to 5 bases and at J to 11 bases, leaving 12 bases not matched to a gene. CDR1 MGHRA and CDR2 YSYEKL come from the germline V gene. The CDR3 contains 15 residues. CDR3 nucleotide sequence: TGCGCCAGCAGCTCCCGGGACAGGGAAGTTAGGAAACTGTTTTTT. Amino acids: CASSSRDREVRKLFF.

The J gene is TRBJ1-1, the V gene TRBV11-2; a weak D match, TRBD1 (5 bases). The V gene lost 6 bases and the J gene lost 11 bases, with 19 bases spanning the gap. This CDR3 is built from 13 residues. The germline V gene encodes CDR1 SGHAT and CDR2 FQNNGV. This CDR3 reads CASRAAGSGVAFF. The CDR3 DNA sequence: TGTGCCAGCAGGGCGGCCGGGTCGGGGGTGGCTTTCTTT.

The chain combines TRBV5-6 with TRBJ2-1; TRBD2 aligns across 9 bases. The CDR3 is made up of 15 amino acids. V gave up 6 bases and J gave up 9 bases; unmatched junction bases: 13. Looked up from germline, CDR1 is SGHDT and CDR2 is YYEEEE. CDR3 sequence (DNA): TGTGCCAGCACCTGGATGGCGGGGGGGCTATTTGAGCAGTTCTTC. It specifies CASTWMAGGLFEQFF. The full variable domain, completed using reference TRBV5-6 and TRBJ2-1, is DAGVTQSPTHLIKTRGQQVTLRCSPKSGHDTVSWYQQALGQGPQFIFQYYEEEERQRGNFPDRFSGHQFPNYSSELNVNALLLGDSALYLCASTWMAGGLFEQFFGPGTRLTVL.